The subject of this entry is one T cell receptor beta chain. The target antigen is unknown. The CDR3 extends over 15 amino acids. The germline gives CDR1 SGHTA, CDR2 FQGNSA. V dropped 5 bases and J dropped 0 bases, with 12 bases sitting between them. This sample is part of a study of blood T cells in healthy people across ages. The study's findings and limits: Without sorted subsets, naive and antigen-experienced compartments could not be conclusively compared.

They isolated at least 6 million PBMCs from each sample. Sample-barcoded 5' priming and a J-beta primer mix drove a second PCR of about 6 to 12 cycles. TCRdb called the 5' RACE reads again in MiXCR, with one record for every CDR3 protein. This sample yields over a million distinct CDR3 sequences, of which roughly 24% are seen a single time; less than 0.75% belongs to the top ten. This sample was also put to use in a study of T cells of mothers and their children. That report notes: A few healthy Caucasian mothers gave samples, and so did their six children.

Sequencing was carried out using blood. This sequence was found in a girl aged 2 to 9 in good health. V and J are TRBV7-2 and TRBJ2-3; TRBD2 might be the D (6 bases). CDR3 residues: CASSPQRVSTDTQYF. The CDR3 bases are TGTGCCAGCAGCCCTCAGCGGGTTAGCACAGATACGCAGTATTTT.